These T cell receptor beta chains were read from a single sample in a study of OX40 agonist ivuxolimab in advanced cancers. This table comes from immunoSEQ multiplex PCR, and its TCRdb copy is limited to in-frame clones, with some not included. Of tens of thousands of clones listed, approximately 84% are singletons. The sequencing used CD4+ or CD8+ T cells sorted from blood, collected in a trial of the OX40 agonist ivuxolimab. All receptors derive from an adult with an advanced solid tumor such as melanoma, head and neck, liver or kidney cancer. CDR3s include the opening cysteine and the closing phenylalanine or tryptophan. The D gene is left open where the match is weak. Expanded clones are given a class, and other clones once, few, many or no size at all.

clone_size | j_call | d_call | cdr3_length | v_call | cdr3_aa | cdr3_nt
NA | TRBJ2-6 | NA | 15 | TRBV28 | CASSLARAGANVLTF | TGTGCCAGCAGTTTAGCAAGGGCCGGGGCCAACGTCCTGACTTTC
NA | TRBJ2-2 | NA | 16 | TRBV5-1 | CASSQTTGSNTGELFF | TGCGCCAGCAGCCAGACGACAGGATCGAACACCGGGGAGCTGTTTTTT
NA | TRBJ1-1 | NA | 15 | TRBV27 | CASTRRKGINTEAFF | TGTGCCAGTACCAGACGAAAGGGGATTAATACTGAAGCTTTCTTT
NA | TRBJ1-4 | TRBD1 | 16 | TRBV27 | CASSPRVEGAREKLFF | TGTGCCAGCAGCCCCCGGGTTGAGGGGGCGCGGGAAAAACTGTTTTTT
NA | TRBJ2-1 | NA | 13 | TRBV9 | CASSVGFYNEQFF | TGTGCCAGCAGCGTAGGGTTCTACAATGAGCAGTTCTTC
NA | TRBJ1-5 | NA | 15 | TRBV7-2 | CASSRGGNSNQPQHF | TGTGCCAGCAGCCGGGGAGGGAATAGCAATCAGCCCCAGCATTTT
NA | TRBJ1-2 | NA | 16 | TRBV27 | CASSLYSTGINYGYTF | TGTGCCAGCAGTTTATATTCCACAGGGATAAACTATGGCTACACCTTC
NA | TRBJ1-3 | NA | 14 | TRBV19 | CASSADNSGNTIYF | TGTGCCAGTAGTGCGGACAACTCTGGAAACACCATATATTTT
NA | TRBJ2-7 | NA | 16 | TRBV19 | CASSMSGSGGFYEQYF | TGTGCCAGTAGTATGAGTGGTAGCGGCGGTTTCTACGAGCAGTACTTC
NA | TRBJ2-7 | NA | 13 | TRBV28 | CASSYRDAYEQYF | TGTGCCAGCAGTTACAGGGACGCCTACGAGCAGTACTTC
NA | TRBJ2-2 | NA | 13 | TRBV2 | CASTAYPTGELFF | TGTGCCAGCACGGCCTACCCCACCGGGGAGCTGTTTTTT
NA | TRBJ2-2 | TRBD2 | 16 | TRBV4-2 | CASSQEDISGSAGLFF | TGTGCCAGCAGCCAAGAGGATATTAGCGGGAGCGCCGGGCTGTTTTTT
NA | TRBJ2-6 | TRBD2 | 19 | TRBV5-1 | CASSLWTSGRAAGANVLTF | TGCGCCAGCAGCTTGTGGACTAGCGGGAGGGCCGCCGGGGCCAACGTCCTGACTTTC
NA | TRBJ2-5 | NA | 16 | TRBV5-6 | CASSAPFQGNQETQYF | TGTGCCAGCAGCGCCCCGTTTCAGGGGAATCAAGAGACCCAGTACTTC
NA | TRBJ2-7 | NA | 15 | TRBV5-6 | CASRYRTANSYEQYF | TGTGCCAGCAGGTATCGGACGGCCAACTCCTACGAGCAGTACTTC
NA | TRBJ1-2 | TRBD1 | 15 | TRBV6-6 | CASSPISGGDGGYTF | TGTGCCAGCAGCCCGATTTCAGGGGGCGATGGAGGCTACACCTTC
NA | TRBJ2-2 | TRBD1 | 16 | TRBV19 | CASTAPRGQNTGELFF | TGTGCCAGTACCGCACCGAGGGGGCAGAACACCGGGGAGCTGTTTTTT
NA | TRBJ2-5 | TRBD2 | 15 | TRBV11-2 | CASSSGLAGGETQYF | TGTGCCAGCAGCTCGGGACTAGCGGGAGGGGAGACCCAGTACTTC
NA | TRBJ2-7 | NA | 15 | TRBV15 | CATSRDRGRGREQYF | TGTGCCACCAGCAGAGATCGGGGCAGGGGCCGGGAGCAGTACTTC
NA | TRBJ2-2 | NA | 17 | TRBV21-1 | CASSKEFCVANTGELFF | TGTGCCAGCAGCAAAGAATTCTGCGTTGCCAACACCGGGGAGCTGTTTTTT
NA | TRBJ2-5 | NA | 14 | TRBV13 | CASSSILQKETQYF | TGTGCCAGCAGCTCCATTCTCCAAAAAGAGACCCAGTACTTC
NA | TRBJ2-1 | TRBD1 | 18 | TRBV7-6 | CASSYLKTGTGVYNEQFF | TGTGCCAGCAGCTATTTGAAAACCGGGACAGGAGTCTACAATGAGCAGTTCTTC
NA | TRBJ2-7 | NA | 14 | TRBV2 | CASSEVAVSYEQYF | TGTGCCAGCAGTGAAGTAGCGGTCTCCTACGAGCAGTACTTC
NA | TRBJ2-3 | NA | 13 | TRBV27 | CASSPPFADTQYF | TGTGCCAGCAGTCCCCCGTTCGCAGATACGCAGTATTTT
NA | TRBJ2-5 | NA | 11 | TRBV10-3 | CAISDQETQYF | TGTGCCATCAGTGACCAAGAGACCCAGTACTTC
NA | TRBJ2-3 | NA | 15 | TRBV5-1 | CASSLGGKPADTQYF | TGCGCCAGCAGCTTGGGGGGCAAACCCGCAGATACGCAGTATTTT
NA | TRBJ1-2 | NA | 14 | TRBV6-5 | CASSYSRVNYGYTF | TGTGCCAGCAGTTACTCCAGGGTAAACTATGGCTACACCTTC
NA | TRBJ1-2 | TRBD1 | 13 | TRBV29-1 | CSVEKQGASGYTF | TGCAGCGTTGAAAAACAGGGGGCCTCTGGCTACACCTTC
NA | TRBJ2-7 | TRBD1 | 14 | TRBV5-1 | CASSFPDRGDEQYF | TGCGCCAGCAGCTTCCCGGACAGGGGTGATGAGCAGTACTTC
NA | TRBJ1-1 | TRBD1 | 12 | TRBV5-1 | CASSQGRTEAFF | TGCGCCAGCTCACAGGGGAGAACTGAAGCTTTCTTT
once | TRBJ1-2 | NA | 14 | TRBV9 | CASTLAGAAYGYTF | TGTGCCAGCACCCTGGCAGGGGCAGCCTATGGCTACACCTTC
NA | TRBJ2-6 | NA | 15 | TRBV5-8 | CAFRTTLTGANVLTF | TGTGCCTTCCGGACGACACTGACTGGGGCCAACGTCCTGACTTTC
NA | TRBJ2-1 | NA | 15 | TRBV6-1 | CASSGRDTRANEQFF | TGTGCCAGCAGTGGCCGGGACACCCGGGCCAATGAGCAGTTCTTC
NA | TRBJ1-1 | NA | 12 | TRBV6-6 | CASSQEHTEAFF | TGTGCCAGCAGCCAAGAGCACACTGAAGCTTTCTTT
once | TRBJ2-7 | NA | 12 | TRBV30 | CAWSVRGDEQYF | TGTGCCTGGAGTGTACGCGGGGACGAGCAGTACTTC
NA | TRBJ2-3 | NA | 14 | TRBV18 | CASFVTGSTDTQYF | TGTGCCAGCTTCGTGACCGGGAGCACAGATACGCAGTATTTT
NA | TRBJ1-5 | NA | 12 | TRBV7-3 | CASSPQGTSQHF | TGTGCCAGCAGCCCTCAGGGGACCAGCCAGCATTTT
NA | TRBJ2-2 | NA | 15 | TRBV19 | CASSIGQANTGELFF | TGTGCCAGTAGTATTGGGCAGGCGAACACCGGGGAGCTGTTTTTT
NA | TRBJ2-3 | NA | 17 | TRBV2 | CASSEKVRASRTDTQYF | TGTGCCAGCAGTGAAAAAGTTAGGGCTTCTCGCACAGATACGCAGTATTTT
NA | TRBJ2-7 | NA | 14 | TRBV7-2 | CASSPTPTVYEQYF | TGTGCCAGCAGCCCTACACCGACAGTCTACGAGCAGTACTTC
NA | TRBJ1-1 | TRBD1 | 14 | TRBV6-1 | CASGAGQGDTEAFF | TGTGCCAGCGGGGCTGGACAGGGGGACACTGAAGCTTTCTTT
NA | TRBJ2-1 | TRBD1 | 15 | TRBV28 | CASSLRGLRNNEQFF | TGTGCCAGCAGTCTCAGGGGGCTTAGGAACAATGAGCAGTTCTTC
medium-sized | TRBJ1-5 | NA | 10 | TRBV19 | CATGNQPQHF | TGTGCCACCGGCAATCAGCCCCAGCATTTT
NA | TRBJ2-5 | NA | 12 | TRBV11-3 | CASSLMGGPPYF | TGTGCCAGCAGCTTAATGGGCGGCCCTCCCTACTTC
NA | TRBJ2-2 | NA | 14 | TRBV10-1 | CASSLNSAAGELFF | TGCGCCAGCAGTCTAAATTCTGCCGCCGGGGAGCTGTTTTTT
NA | TRBJ1-2 | NA | 13 | TRBV6-5 | CASNRNGGRGYTF | TGTGCCAGCAATCGGAACGGGGGCCGGGGCTACACCTTC
NA | TRBJ2-3 | TRBD2 | 13 | TRBV7-2 | CASSVYSGIAQYF | TGTGCCAGCAGCGTATATAGCGGGATCGCGCAGTATTTT
NA | TRBJ2-1 | NA | 15 | TRBV9 | CASSARGASDNEQFF | TGTGCCAGCAGCGCAAGAGGGGCGTCAGACAATGAGCAGTTCTTC
NA | TRBJ2-7 | TRBD1 | 14 | TRBV5-1 | CASSLWAGGVEQYF | TGCGCCAGCAGCTTGTGGGCAGGGGGCGTCGAGCAGTACTTC
NA | TRBJ2-4 | TRBD2 | 21 | TRBV12-5 | CASGLVRPGLAFVIAKNIQYF | TGTGCTAGTGGTTTGGTACGGCCGGGACTAGCGTTCGTTATAGCCAAAAACATTCAGTACTTC
once | TRBJ1-1 | NA | 14 | TRBV5-1 | CASSLETSNTEAFF | TGCGCCAGCAGCTTGGAGACCAGCAACACTGAAGCTTTCTTT